Shown below are 27 T cell receptor beta chains from a single sample sequenced in a study of blood T cell repertoires in COVID-19. Measured with immunoSEQ multiplex PCR; TCRdb has only the in-frame clones, and not every one. The table includes 300,000 to 350,000 clones, under 95% detected once. Sequenced input: peripheral blood. Source of these receptors: a woman aged 18-35 years who had recovered from COVID-19.

This clone came up a few times. The chain carries TRBV6-6 and TRBJ2-2, with D possibly TRBD1 on 6 matching bases. V was cut by 0 bases and J by 7 bases, with 9 bases left in between. CDR1 MNHNY and CDR2 SVGAGI come from the germline V gene (reference sequence). The length of the CDR3 is 14 residues. The CDR3 sequence: CASSYSRGGGELFF. DNA of the CDR3: TGTGCCAGCAGTTACTCACGAGGGGGCGGGGAGCTGTTTTTT.

This rearrangement joins TRBV6-2 or TRBV6-3 to TRBJ1-2, with D uncertain. The CDR3 sequence is 15 residues long. The germline gives CDR1 MNHEY, CDR2 SVGEGT. V lost 1 base, J lost 0 bases, and 9 bases lay in between. The CDR3 DNA sequence: TGTGCCAGCAGTTACTTGGGCACAGCTAACTATGGCTACACCTTC. This gives the protein CASSYLGTANYGYTF.

The chain recombines TRBV21-1 with TRBJ2-7; no check of the table's D call, TRBD2, against the DNA was made. TRBV21-1 corresponds to a pseudogene. The CDR3 is 15 residues long. The chain's CDR3 is CASSNDPRSSYEQYV. CDR3 sequence (DNA): TGTGCCAGCAGCAACGATCCGCGGAGCTCCTACGAGCAGTACGTC.

The rearrangement uses TRBV7-2 and TRBJ2-3; 8 bases line up with TRBD2. CDR1 is SGHTA, CDR2 FQGNSA, per germline. V shed 8 bases, J shed 7 bases, and the junction held 14 bases outside the gene matches. There are 15 residues in the CDR3. The CDR3: CASALSGTPGYTQYF. The CDR3 DNA reads TGTGCCAGCGCACTTAGCGGGACCCCCGGATATACGCAGTATTTT.

V is TRBV5-5 and J is TRBJ2-3; D possibly corresponds to TRBD1 (5 bases). Per germline, CDR1 SGHKS and CDR2 YYEKEE (reference sequence). The CDR3 is made up of 13 amino acids. V lost 1 base and J lost 3, with 6 bases in between. The CDR3 spells CASSLRGTDTQYF. CDR3 sequence (DNA): TGTGCCAGCAGCTTGAGGGGAACAGATACGCAGTATTTT.

This clone was counted between two and nine times. This rearrangement joins TRBV11-3 to TRBJ2-1, with TRBD2 as a possible D gene (5 bases). Germline V CDR1 and CDR2: SGHNT, YENEEA. This CDR3 contains 15 residues. Between the trimmed V and J ends, which lost 0 bases and 0 bases, there was a span of 6 bases. The chain's CDR3 is CASSLDRGSYNEQFF. CDR3 DNA: TGTGCCAGCAGCTTAGATCGGGGCTCCTACAATGAGCAGTTCTTC.

The V gene is TRBV10-3, the J gene TRBJ2-2; D uncertain. From germline, CDR1 is ENHRY and CDR2 SYGVKD. Trimming shortened V by 8 bases and J by 4 bases, and 11 bases separated the two germline ends. CDR3 length equals 13 residues. CDR3 protein: CAIGQSSTGELFF. DNA of the CDR3: TGTGCCATCGGCCAGTCCAGCACCGGGGAGCTGTTTTTT.

V and J are TRBV2 and TRBJ2-6, with D possibly being TRBD2 (6 bases). The CDR3 covers 14 residues. Trimming left V 4 bases short and J 3 bases short, with 7 bases between. Germline V gene lookup returns CDR1 SNHLY and CDR2 FYNNEI. CDR3 coding DNA: TGTGCCAGCAGTGGGGGGGATGGGGCCAACGTCCTGACTTTC. Protein product: CASSGGDGANVLTF.

Turning to this clone: An end of the junction differs from the germline gene, which may be a read error. The V gene is TRBV29-1, the J gene TRBJ1-1, with a weak D call TRBD1 (6 bases). Germline V CDR1 and CDR2: SQVTM, ANQGSEA. The CDR3 contains 16 residues. The DNA for the CDR3 is TGTAGCGCTAAGGGGGGGAGCGCGGGGTTAATCACTGAAGCTTTCTTT. Translation: CSAKGGSAGLITEAFF. Supplemented by reference TRBV29-1 and TRBJ1-1, the full variable domain reads SAVISQKPSRDICQRGTSLTIQCQVDSQVTMMFWYRQQPGQSLTLIATANQGSEATYESGFVIDKFPISRPNLTFSTLTVSNMSPEDSSIYLCSAKGGSAGLITEAFFGQGTRLTVV.

The J gene is TRBJ2-1, the V gene TRBV4-3, with D perhaps TRBD2 (5 bases). CDR3 size: 16 residues. Germline CDR1 reads LGHNA; CDR2 reads YSLEER. With 0 bases removed from V and 6 bases from J, the gap between germline ends came to 15 bases. The CDR3 region is CASSQDPQRWGNEQFF. The DNA for the CDR3 is TGCGCCAGCAGCCAAGATCCCCAGCGGTGGGGCAATGAGCAGTTCTTC.

This rearrangement joins TRBV4-1 to TRBJ1-4; D might be TRBD1 (6 bases). V gave up 3 bases and J gave up 0 bases, with 8 bases separating them. The CDR3 runs to 15 residues. Germline CDR1 reads MGHRA; CDR2 reads YSYEKL. CDR3 sequence reads: CASSHPGATNEKLFF. The CDR3 nucleotides read TGCGCCAGCAGCCATCCAGGGGCAACTAATGAAAAACTGTTTTTT.

The chain has TRBV9 and TRBJ2-3; the D is unclear. V was shortened by 4 bases and J by 2 bases, with 11 bases between the two germline ends. The CDR3 length is 14 residues. The germline CDR1 and CDR2 sequences are SGDLS and YYNGEE. CDR3 nucleotides: TGTGCCAGCAGCTCGTTGGAGCACACAGATACGCAGTATTTT. Its translation is CASSSLEHTDTQYF.

The chain employs TRBV11-2 and TRBJ1-4; 7 bases are a match to TRBD1. Germline values: CDR1 SGHAT, CDR2 FQNNGV. Trimming removed 0 bases from V and 5 bases from J; junction bases left unmatched: 12. The CDR3 is 18 amino acids. The CDR3 sequence: CASSLEILAGTVNEKLFF. The CDR3, as DNA: TGTGCCAGCAGCTTAGAAATTTTGGCCGGGACAGTAAATGAAAAACTGTTTTTT.

V usage is TRBV9 and J usage is TRBJ2-2; TRBD2 matches 11 bases. This CDR3 spans 16 amino acids. Germline CDR1 SGDLS, CDR2 YYNGEE. With 4 bases clipped from V and 4 bases from J, the junction kept 6 bases outside the gene matches. The CDR3 loop is CASSPPGLAATGELFF. The CDR3, as DNA: TGTGCCAGCAGCCCCCCGGGACTAGCGGCCACCGGGGAGCTGTTTTTT. Looking up the rest from reference TRBV9 and TRBJ2-2 gives the full variable domain: DSGVTQTPKHLITATGQRVTLRCSPRSGDLSVYWYQQSLDQGLQFLIQYYNGEERAKGNILERFSAQQFPDLHSELNLSSLELGDSALYFCASSPPGLAATGELFFGEGSRLTVL.

The gene calls are TRBV7-8 and TRBJ1-5; D uncertain. Germline V gives CDR1 SGHVS, CDR2 FQNEAQ. The V end was cut by 0 bases, the J end by 4 bases, with 13 bases between. The CDR3 has 16 amino acids. CDR3 DNA sequence: TGTGCCAGCAGCTTAGCGAGTAGTTTCCCTAATCAGCCCCAGCATTTT. Its translation is CASSLASSFPNQPQHF.

The chain links TRBV30 to TRBJ1-2; D call uncertain. Trimming stripped 2 bases from V and 2 bases from J, with 18 bases between. CDR1 and CDR2 (germline): GTSNPN, SVGIG (reference sequence). The CDR3 has 16 amino acids. This CDR3 is CAWSPRPVSPNYGYTF. The CDR3 DNA is TGTGCCTGGAGTCCACGCCCTGTTAGCCCCAACTATGGCTACACCTTC.

The CDR3 protein is CASSWPGTSGSLETQYF. CDR3 nucleotide sequence: TGTGCCAGCAGCTGGCCGGGAACTAGCGGGAGTTTGGAGACCCAGTACTTC. The V gene is TRBV5-6, the J gene TRBJ2-5; 11 bases agree with TRBD2. Germline trimming cut 3 bases from V and 5 bases from J; bases unmatched to any gene: 12. Germline V lookup: CDR1 SGHDT, CDR2 YYEEEE. This CDR3 has 17 amino acids.

The V call is TRBV11-3, the J call TRBJ2-1, with 9 nucleotides matching TRBD2. Per the germline V gene, CDR1 is SGHNT and CDR2 is YENEEA. This CDR3 is 15 amino acids long. V dropped 4 bases and J dropped 6; count of bases not matched to a gene: 7. The CDR3 reads CASSSPGTSSNEQFF. For the CDR3, the DNA is TGTGCCAGCAGCTCGCCCGGGACTAGCAGCAATGAGCAGTTCTTC. The variable domain in full, completed from reference TRBV11-3 and TRBJ2-1, reads EAGVVQSPRYKIIEKKQPVAFWCNPISGHNTLYWYLQNLGQGPELLIRYENEEAVDDSQLPKDRFSAERLKGVDSTLKIQPAELGDSAVYLCASSSPGTSSNEQFFGPGTRLTVL.

J is TRBJ2-1 and V is TRBV3-1 (or the pseudogene TRBV3-2); TRBD1 might be the D (6 bases). The CDR3 runs to 19 residues. Germline V gene data show CDR1 as LGHDT and CDR2 as YNNKEL (reference sequence). V lost 6 bases and J 0 bases, leaving 24 bases between the germline ends. The CDR3 nucleotides are TGTGCCAGCAGTCCAAGGACAGTGTTTTACAGAAGCTCCTACAATGAGCAGTTCTTC. This gives the protein CASSPRTVFYRSSYNEQFF.

The J gene is TRBJ2-6, the V gene TRBV2; 12 bases map to TRBD2. CDR1 is SNHLY and CDR2 is FYNNEI in the germline V gene. This CDR3 has 17 amino acids. V dropped 6 bases and J dropped 2; count of bases not matched to a gene: 5. In DNA form, the CDR3 reads TGTGCCAGCAGCGCCAGACTAGCGGGAGCTGGGGCCAACGTCCTGACTTTC. Translated, it gives CASSARLAGAGANVLTF.

A word on this clone: Other DNA variants within this sample encode the same CDR3. V gene TRBV7-2 combines with J gene TRBJ2-5; 14 nucleotides line up with TRBD2. The V and J ends lost 6 bases and 4 bases, in that order; junction bases with no gene match: 4. Germline V lookup: CDR1 SGHTA, CDR2 FQGNSA. The CDR3 extends over 15 amino acids. This chain's CDR3 is CASSQGLAGVETQYF. CDR3 DNA sequence: TGTGCCAGCAGTCAGGGACTAGCGGGAGTAGAGACCCAGTACTTC.

This clone was counted once. The V gene is TRBV2, the J gene TRBJ1-4; TRBD1 agrees at 9 bases. This CDR3 has 14 amino acids. Germline trimming cut 3 bases from V and 9 bases from J; bases unmatched to any gene: 5. Germline values: CDR1 SNHLY, CDR2 FYNNEI. The CDR3 nucleotides read TGTGCCAGCAGTGACGCGGGACAGGGAAAAAAACTGTTTTTT. Translation gives CASSDAGQGKKLFF. Full variable domain (outside the CDR3, taken from reference TRBV2 and TRBJ1-4): EPEVTQTPSHQVTQMGQEVILRCVPISNHLYFYWYRQILGQKVEFLVSFYNNEISEKSEIFDDQFSVERPDGSNFTLKIRSTKLEDSAMYFCASSDAGQGKKLFFGSGTQLSVL.

V and J are TRBV7-2 and TRBJ2-5; D may be TRBD2 (5 bases). CDR1 SGHTA and CDR2 FQGNSA come from the germline V gene. V lost 2 bases and J 7 bases, leaving 11 bases between the germline ends. This CDR3 comprises 13 residues. The CDR3 sequence: CASSLNSGRTQYF. The CDR3 DNA reads as TGTGCCAGCAGCTTAAACAGCGGAAGGACCCAGTACTTC.

This chain uses TRBV6-1 with TRBJ1-6; D is uncertain. The V end lost 1 base, the J end lost 17 bases, and 12 bases lay between the germline ends. The CDR3 length is 12 residues. CDR1 and CDR2 from the germline V gene are MNHNS and SASEGT. This CDR3 is CASSEVPRQIHF. The CDR3 nucleotides are TGTGCCAGCAGTGAAGTCCCGCGACAAATCCACTTT.

This clone has a single count. Other DNA sequences in the sample encode the same CDR3. The DNA for the CDR3 is TGTGCCAGTAGCCTCACTAGCGGGAGTACAGATACGCAGTATTTT. Translating it yields CASSLTSGSTDTQYF. This chain links TRBV19 with TRBJ2-3; 11 bases map to TRBD2. V gave up 6 bases and J gave up 3 bases; unmatched junction bases: 5. This CDR3 is built from 15 residues. CDR1 and CDR2 (germline): LNHDA, SQIVND (reference sequence).

The gene calls are TRBV5-8 and TRBJ2-1; D is unclear. The germline CDR1 and CDR2 sequences are SGHTS and YDEGEE. The CDR3 extends over 10 amino acids. The V and J ends lost 2 bases and 9 bases respectively, with 3 bases between them. As DNA, the CDR3 is TGTGCCAGCAGCTTCGGTGAGCAGTTCTTC. Translation: CASSFGEQFF.

The V and J genes are TRBV6-6 and TRBJ1-2; TRBD1 matches at 10 bases. Germline V gene sequence: CDR1 MNHNY, CDR2 SVGAGI (reference sequence). The CDR3 is made up of 15 amino acids. V trimming: 7 bases; J trimming: 7 bases; junction bases outside the gene matches: 12. CDR3 sequence: CASTMEGDRGSGYTF. CDR3 nucleotides: TGTGCCAGCACCATGGAGGGGGACAGGGGCTCTGGCTACACCTTC.